This T cell receptor beta chain was obtained from a study of early T cells in non-severe SARS-CoV-2 infection. Study background: The chains were unpaired, and the sequenced material was bulk RNA from unsorted whole blood. Overall study results and limits: VDJdb matching skewed toward anti-spike CD8 responses, missing private and CD4 specificities.

Trimming pared 7 bases from V and 2 bases from J, leaving 8 bases between. This CDR3 spans 12 amino acids. Each single cDNA molecule received a unique molecular identifier. MiXCR, applied by TCRdb to the 5' RACE reads, yields one record per CDR3 protein. The repertoire consists of about 76,000 distinct CDR3 sequences, with roughly 12% occurring once and the leading ten covering around 4.7%. This clonotype was counted between two and nine times. The antigen remains undetermined. J is TRBJ1-1 and V is TRBV12-3 or TRBV12-4; D gene unclear. Input material: whole blood. The clonotype comes from an adult who was a healthcare worker with PCR-confirmed SARS-CoV-2 infection or an uninfected control (not recorded which). The CDR3 loop reads CASNEGNTEAFF. DNA for the CDR3: TGTGCCAGCAATGAGGGTAACACTGAAGCTTTCTTT.